Each of the 32 T cell receptor beta chains below was sequenced from the same sample in a study of spatial heterogeneity in lung cancer. Time point noted: sample taken at primary tumor resection. These receptors lack a known antigen. General study results and limits: Intratumoral expanded alpha and beta TCR counts were found to track tumor mutation counts.

One entry per CDR3 protein, called by TCRdb with MiXCR from the 5' RACE reads. Among 6,000 to 8,500 distinct CDR3 sequences, roughly 14% were seen once, and the ten largest hold 7.5% to 10%. Sequenced here: lung tumor tissue, sampled at surgery. These receptors all stem from a male donor with early-stage non-small cell lung cancer.

Sample share makes this clonotype medium-sized. Within a library made for alpha chains, this beta chain is off target, and its count is uninformative. V and J are TRBV5-1 and TRBJ2-5, with 9 bases lining up with TRBD2. V lost 2 bases and J lost 1; bases outside the gene matches: 3. The CDR3 covers 15 residues. The germline V gene has CDR1 SGHRS and CDR2 YFSETQ. The CDR3: CASSFSGGLQETQYF. The CDR3 DNA reads as TGCGCCAGCAGCTTTAGCGGGGGCCTCCAAGAGACCCAGTACTTC. The whole variable domain, remainder taken from reference TRBV5-1 and TRBJ2-5, is KAGVTQTPRYLIKTRGQQVTLSCSPISGHRSVSWYQQTPGQGLQFLFEYFSETQRNKGNFPGRFSGRQFSNSRSEMNVSTLELGDSALYLCASSFSGGLQETQYFGPGTRLLVL.

By share, this clonotype counts as medium-sized (0.01 to 0.1%). The size of this beta chain means little, since it is a stray read in a library made for alpha chains. CDR3 bases: TGTGCCAGCAGCTTAGATCAGGGGGTAAAACTGTTTTTT. Protein sequence: CASSLDQGVKLFF. The chain has TRBV11-2 and TRBJ1-4; 7 nucleotides agree with TRBD1. V shed 0 bases, J shed 10 bases, and the junction held 2 bases outside the gene matches. The CDR3 loop spans 13 amino acids. The germline V gene has CDR1 SGHAT and CDR2 FQNNGV.

A few counts support this clonotype. It may be a read error: a sequence one base away is much more abundant. This beta chain is an unintended read in a library built for alpha chains; its size means little. In DNA, the CDR3 is TGTGTCAGCAGCGGTAATTACAATGAGCAGTTCTTC. Encoded protein: CVSSGNYNEQFF. This chain joins TRBV11-2 and TRBJ2-1, with D possibly TRBD2 on 5 matching bases. CDR3 size: 12 residues. Germline CDR1 SGHAT, CDR2 FQNNGV. The full variable domain, rest sourced from reference TRBV11-2 and TRBJ2-1, is EAGVAQSPRYKIIEKRQSVAFWCNPISGHATLYWYQQILGQGPKLLIQFQNNGVVDDSQLPKDRFSAERLKGVDSTLKIQPAKLEDSAVYLCVSSGNYNEQFFGPGTRLTVL.

The table lists this clonotype with many counts. The size of this beta chain means little, since it is a stray read in a library made for alpha chains. The chain carries TRBV12-3 or TRBV12-4 and TRBJ2-2; 8 nucleotides line up with TRBD1. The CDR3 length is 14 residues. V was clipped by 3 bases and J by 6 bases; unmatched bases: 3. In DNA, the CDR3 is TGTGCCAGCAGTTTTCAGGGGGCCGCCGGGGAGCTGTTTTTT. This codes for CASSFQGAAGELFF.

This clonotype has ten or more counts. Found in a library prepared for alpha chains, this beta chain is an off-target read, and its abundance has little meaning. J is TRBJ2-1 and V is TRBV24-1; the D gene is possibly TRBD1 (6 bases). The V and J ends lost 4 bases and 5 bases respectively, with 17 bases between them. Germline lookup yields CDR1 KGHDR and CDR2 SFDVKD. This CDR3 region has 16 residues. The CDR3 DNA is TGTGCCACCAGTGACCCGGGCTTACAGGGACACAATGAGCAGTTCTTC. The encoded protein is CATSDPGLQGHNEQFF.

With respect to this clonotype: This beta chain is an unintended read in a library built for alpha chains; its size means little. The chain combines TRBV27 with TRBJ2-7; TRBD1 might be the D (6 bases). Between the trimmed V and J ends, which lost 4 bases and 8 bases, there was a span of 18 bases. Germline CDR1 is MNHEY and CDR2 is SMNVEV (reference sequence). The CDR3 extends over 14 amino acids. The CDR3 DNA is TGTGCCAGCAGTTCGGAGACAGGCCTACGAAAGCAGTACTTC. The encoded protein is CASSSETGLRKQYF.

This clonotype has ten or more counts. This beta chain is off target for a library built for alpha chains, so its abundance means little. The rearrangement joins TRBV5-5 to TRBJ2-1, with 9 bases identical to TRBD1. This CDR3 region has 15 residues. With V trimmed by 3 bases and J by 5 bases, 6 bases remained unmatched. Per the germline V gene, CDR1 is SGHKS and CDR2 is YYEKEE (reference sequence). The CDR3 here is CASSYGTGFDNEQFF. CDR3 sequence (DNA): TGTGCCAGCAGCTACGGGACAGGGTTCGACAATGAGCAGTTCTTC.

This clonotype is medium-sized in the sample. This beta chain is off target for a library built for alpha chains, so its abundance means little. V is TRBV28 and J is TRBJ1-5; 9 nucleotides line up with TRBD1. V shed 3 bases, J shed 0 bases, and the junction held 12 bases outside the gene matches. Germline CDR1 reads MDHEN; CDR2 reads SYDVKM. The CDR3 spans 19 residues. In DNA form, the CDR3 reads TGTGCCAGCAGTTTCCCTTCGGGACAGGGATACAATAGCAATCAGCCCCAGCATTTT. Translated, it gives CASSFPSGQGYNSNQPQHF.

This clonotype is medium-sized (0.01 to 0.1%). For a library built for alpha chains, this beta chain is a stray read; little rests on its size. The V call is TRBV20-1, the J call TRBJ1-1; TRBD1 might be the D (6 bases). Germline CDR1 and CDR2: DFQATT and SNEGSKA (reference sequence). This CDR3 is 16 amino acids long. Trimming took off 3 bases at V and 1 base at J, with 18 bases between the two ends. The CDR3 loop reads CSASRRGSIKNTEAFF. The CDR3 DNA reads as TGCAGTGCTAGTCGCAGGGGATCAATAAAGAACACTGAAGCTTTCTTT.

This clonotype occurred many times. This beta chain was picked up by a library intended for alpha chains and is off target, so its count carries little meaning. The V call is TRBV20-1, the J call TRBJ2-4; D is possibly TRBD2 (6 bases). Germline loops: CDR1 DFQATT, CDR2 SNEGSKA (reference sequence). V lost 5 bases to trimming and J lost 0 bases, with 14 bases between them. The CDR3 has 15 residues. The CDR3 protein is CSALEEGIAKNIQYF. DNA of the CDR3: TGCAGTGCTCTGGAGGAGGGAATAGCCAAAAACATTCAGTACTTC.

This clonotype was counted ten times or more. This beta chain appears as a stray read in a library generated for alpha chains; its size is not informative. The chain links TRBV7-2 to TRBJ2-5; D is perhaps TRBD2 (5 bases). V lost 5 bases to trimming and J lost 5 bases, with 15 bases between them. This CDR3 spans 14 amino acids. The V gene's germline CDR1 is SGHTA and CDR2 FQGNSA. The CDR3 coding sequence is TGTGCCAGCAGCCTTGCCGGACTTGATGAGACCCAGTACTTC. This codes for CASSLAGLDETQYF.

This clonotype was seen many times. The library was built for alpha chains, so this beta chain is an off-target read and its size means little. This chain joins TRBV11-3 and TRBJ2-1; D perhaps matches TRBD2 (5 bases). Trimming took 2 bases from V and 6 from J, leaving 11 bases between them. Germline CDR1 reads SGHNT; CDR2 reads YENEEA. The CDR3 runs to 14 residues. The CDR3 DNA is TGTGCCAGCAGCTTAAGAGGGAGTACCAATGAGCAGTTCTTC. Protein: CASSLRGSTNEQFF.

Details on this clonotype: This beta chain is a stray read from a library made for alpha chains; its abundance is not meaningful. V usage is TRBV27 and J usage is TRBJ1-1, with D possibly TRBD1 on 5 matching bases. CDR1 and CDR2 from the germline V gene are MNHEY and SMNVEV (reference sequence). Trimming left V 6 bases short and J 1 base short, with 9 bases between. This CDR3 region has 13 residues. The chain's CDR3 is CASRYQGNTEAFF. Written as DNA, the CDR3 is TGTGCCAGCAGATACCAGGGGAACACTGAAGCTTTCTTT.

At least ten counts were recorded for this clonotype. For a library built for alpha chains, this beta chain is a stray read; little rests on its size. J is TRBJ1-5 and V is TRBV2; D may be TRBD1 (5 bases). This CDR3 has 14 residues. From germline, CDR1 is SNHLY and CDR2 FYNNEI. V lost 3 bases and J 6 bases, leaving 12 bases between the germline ends. CDR3 sequence (DNA): TGTGCCAGCAGTGAGTGGGGGTTCAGTCAGCCCCAGCATTTT. This sequence encodes CASSEWGFSQPQHF.

This clonotype was seen repeatedly, ten times or more. This beta chain came through as a stray read in a library set up for alpha chains, and its size says little. The chain employs TRBV5-1 and TRBJ2-1, with D hard to call. The V and J ends lost 0 bases and 0 bases respectively, with 7 bases between them. Germline CDR1 reads SGHRS; CDR2 reads YFSETQ. CDR3 length: 15 amino acids. As DNA, the CDR3 is TGCGCCAGCAGCTTGGCGGAAAACTCCTACAATGAGCAGTTCTTC. Protein sequence: CASSLAENSYNEQFF.

Details on this clonotype: A library made for alpha chains picked up this beta chain off target, so its size means little. This chain connects TRBV29-1 to TRBJ2-3, with 7 nucleotides matching TRBD1. The CDR3 has 15 residues. V was pared by 4 bases and J by 0 bases, with 7 bases of the junction left unmatched. Germline lookup yields CDR1 SQVTM and CDR2 ANQGSEA. This chain's CDR3 is CSVATGVHSTDTQYF. In DNA form, the CDR3 reads TGCAGCGTTGCTACAGGGGTTCACAGCACAGATACGCAGTATTTT.

This clonotype was seen many times. In a library made to pick up alpha chains, this beta chain is a stray read with a size that means little. V and J are TRBV20-1 and TRBJ1-1; TRBD1 is a possible D gene (5 bases). The CDR3 is made up of 14 amino acids. The germline V and J ends were trimmed by 0 bases and 2 bases, with 10 bases remaining between them. Germline CDR1 DFQATT, CDR2 SNEGSKA (reference sequence). The CDR3 protein is CSARDFGGNTEAFF. The CDR3 nucleotides read TGCAGTGCTAGAGATTTTGGGGGAAACACTGAAGCTTTCTTT.

This clonotype was found many times. With the library built for alpha chains, this beta chain is off target and its frequency is not meaningful. This sequence joins TRBV20-1 and TRBJ2-2, with 7 bases matching TRBD2. The ends lost 5 bases at V and 4 bases at J; junction bases unmatched: 7. The CDR3 covers 14 residues. Looked up from germline, CDR1 is DFQATT and CDR2 is SNEGSKA (reference sequence). The chain's CDR3 is CSAQMGGGTGELFF. The CDR3 nucleotides are TGCAGTGCTCAAATGGGGGGGGGCACCGGGGAGCTGTTTTTT.

Notes on this clonotype: This beta chain turned up in a library designed for alpha chains; as an off-target read, its abundance says little. The chain has TRBV5-4 and TRBJ2-1; TRBD2 matches at 12 bases. CDR3 length: 15 amino acids. V trimming: 0 bases; J trimming: 5 bases; junction bases outside the gene matches: 0. Germline CDR1 is SGHNT and CDR2 is YYREEE (reference sequence). The CDR3 coding sequence is TGTGCCAGCAGCTTGGGACTAGCGGGAGACAATGAGCAGTTCTTC. Translation gives CASSLGLAGDNEQFF.

At least ten counts were recorded for this clonotype. Little can be read into the size of this beta chain, an off-target read in a library designed for alpha chains. The J gene is TRBJ2-5, the V gene TRBV27; D unresolved. The CDR3 runs to 12 residues. V gave up 0 bases and J gave up 5 bases, with 4 bases separating them. The germline CDR1 and CDR2 sequences are MNHEY and SMNVEV (reference sequence). CDR3 residues: CASSLSLETQYF. In DNA, the CDR3 is TGTGCCAGCAGTTTATCCCTGGAGACCCAGTACTTC.

This clonotype was observed many times. The library was designed around alpha chains, so this beta chain is a stray read whose abundance carries little weight. The CDR3 bases are TGCAGTGCTAGAGTCCATGGTCAGAGCTCTGGAAACACCATATATTTT. Translation: CSARVHGQSSGNTIYF. The genes are TRBV20-1 and TRBJ1-3; D remains ambiguous. Germline CDR1 reads DFQATT; CDR2 reads SNEGSKA (reference sequence). Between the trimmed V and J ends, which lost 1 base and 0 bases, there was a span of 13 bases. This CDR3 has 16 amino acids.

This clonotype was seen ten or more times. The library was designed around alpha chains, so this beta chain is a stray read whose abundance carries little weight. The V gene is TRBV12-3 or TRBV12-4, the J gene TRBJ1-5; D remains ambiguous. The CDR3 extends over 13 amino acids. V lost 7 bases and J 7 bases, leaving 14 bases between the germline ends. CDR3 residues: CASTLQSGQPQHF. CDR3 sequence (DNA): TGTGCCAGCACCCTCCAATCGGGGCAGCCCCAGCATTTT.

There are many counts of this clonotype. Little can be read into the size of this beta chain, an off-target read in a library designed for alpha chains. J is TRBJ2-1 and V is TRBV6-6; 9 bases are shared with TRBD2. The CDR3 consists of 15 residues. CDR1 and CDR2 from the germline V gene are MNHNY and SVGAGI (reference sequence). V lost 5 bases to trimming and J lost 0 bases; unmatched junction nucleotides: 2. The CDR3 sequence is CASSSGGRSYNEQFF. CDR3 sequence (DNA): TGTGCCAGCAGTAGCGGGGGGCGCTCCTACAATGAGCAGTTCTTC.

A word on this clonotype: This beta chain turned up in a library designed for alpha chains; as an off-target read, its abundance says little. This chain links TRBV30 with TRBJ2-2, with D perhaps matching TRBD2 (6 bases). The CDR3 runs 16 residues. V was cut by 2 bases and J by 4 bases, with 17 bases left in between. CDR1 is GTSNPN, CDR2 SVGIG, per germline (reference sequence). The CDR3 protein is CAWSLSPGGATGELFF. The CDR3, as DNA: TGTGCCTGGAGTCTCTCGCCCGGGGGAGCCACCGGGGAGCTGTTTTTT.

By share, this clonotype counts as medium-sized. This beta chain is an unintended read in a library built for alpha chains; its size means little. This sequence joins TRBV7-9 and TRBJ2-2; D gene uncertain. The germline V gene has CDR1 SEHNR and CDR2 FQNEAQ (reference sequence). This CDR3 spans 14 amino acids. The V gene lost 6 bases and the J gene lost 7 bases, with 15 bases spanning the gap. The CDR3 DNA reads as TGTGCCAGCAGACCCGACTCTCTAGGCGGGGAGCTGTTTTTT. Amino acid sequence: CASRPDSLGGELFF.

There are many counts of this clonotype. The library was built for alpha chains, so this beta chain is an off-target read and its size means little. The chain links TRBV25-1 to TRBJ2-2; TRBD2 agrees at 10 bases. CDR1 is MGHDK and CDR2 is SYGVNS in the germline V gene. V shed 1 base and J 6 bases; nucleotides not matched to a gene: 2. The length of the CDR3 is 15 residues. CDR3 sequence reads: CASSELSGGAGELFF. The CDR3 nucleotides read TGTGCCAGCAGTGAATTAAGCGGGGGGGCCGGGGAGCTGTTTTTT.

This clonotype was detected many times. This beta chain lies outside the target of a library built for alpha chains; its clone size means little. Written as DNA, the CDR3 is TGTGCCAGCAGTTTATTCGGGAGGCTGATAAATGAGCAGTTCTTC. It specifies CASSLFGRLINEQFF. J is TRBJ2-1 and V is TRBV27, with 7 bases that match TRBD2. After removal of 1 base from V and 7 bases from J, the junction contained 7 bases not matched to a gene. CDR1 is MNHEY and CDR2 is SMNVEV in the germline V gene (reference sequence). CDR3 size: 15 residues.

Regarding this clonotype: The library was built for alpha chains, so this beta chain is an off-target read and its size means little. The genes are TRBV7-9 and TRBJ2-7, with D unclear. There are 13 residues in the CDR3. V lost 2 bases to trimming and J lost 0 bases, with 5 bases between them. Germline CDR1 SEHNR, CDR2 FQNEAQ (reference sequence). CDR3 sequence (DNA): TGTGCCAGCAGCTTACCGACCTCCTACGAGCAGTACTTC. Protein sequence: CASSLPTSYEQYF.

This clonotype qualifies as medium-sized. For a library built for alpha chains, this beta chain is a stray read; little rests on its size. V usage is TRBV12-3 or TRBV12-4 and J usage is TRBJ1-1; no clear D gene. The CDR3 runs 13 residues. Between the trimmed V and J ends, which lost 3 bases and 1 base, there was a span of 6 bases. This CDR3 reads CASSLNQNTEAFF. The CDR3 bases are TGTGCCAGCAGTTTGAACCAGAACACTGAAGCTTTCTTT.

By frequency in the sample, this clonotype is medium-sized (0.01 to 0.1%). This beta chain turned up in a library designed for alpha chains; as an off-target read, its abundance says little. The chain recombines TRBV6-6 with TRBJ2-2, with D tentatively TRBD2 (5 bases). The germline gives CDR1 MNHNY, CDR2 SVGAGI (reference sequence). Trimming stripped 8 bases from V and 4 bases from J, with 8 bases between. The CDR3 has 12 residues. The CDR3 protein is CASWSGTGELFF. For the CDR3, the DNA is TGTGCCAGCTGGAGCGGCACCGGGGAGCTGTTTTTT.

The sample holds many counts of this clonotype. This beta chain turned up in a library designed for alpha chains; as an off-target read, its abundance says little. CDR3 in DNA: TGTGCCAGCAGTCCCGGGACAGCCGCCTCCTACGAGCAGTACTTC. This codes for CASSPGTAASYEQYF. The V call is TRBV27, the J call TRBJ2-7; 7 bases fit TRBD1. The CDR3 is made up of 15 amino acids. Germline V gene data show CDR1 as MNHEY and CDR2 as SMNVEV (reference sequence). Trimming removed 5 bases from V and 0 bases from J; junction bases left unmatched: 7.

This clonotype qualifies as medium-sized. This beta chain lies outside the target of a library built for alpha chains; its clone size means little. The gene calls are TRBV20-1 and TRBJ2-7, with TRBD2 matching 10 bases. The germline V gene has CDR1 DFQATT and CDR2 SNEGSKA (reference sequence). The CDR3 extends over 13 amino acids. The junction had 6 bases not matched to a gene; V was cut back by 5 bases and J by 5 bases. This CDR3 is CSAPRTSGHEQYF. CDR3 bases: TGCAGTGCTCCCCGGACTAGCGGCCACGAGCAGTACTTC.